This TCR beta chain stems from a study of regulatory T cells in long-lasting Graves disease. This clonotype turned up a few times. Described time point: persistent/refractory GD, antithyroid drugs over 5 years with positive TRAb. RNA extracted from PBMCs served as the sequencing template. Sequencing libraries for TCR beta were prepared with iRepertoire HTBI primers and Arm-PCR of CDR3 regions. In the authors' workflow: Looking across samples, the authors found approximately 60 TRBV and some 13 TRBJ segments. MiXCR, run by TCRdb on the multiplex PCR reads, gives a single entry per CDR3 protein. What appears here as the V and J calls and clone size reflects TCRdb's work, not the paper's. The sample has fewer than 600,000 distinct CDR3 sequences; about 22% are singletons. Losses at the gene ends were 6 bases for V and 8 bases for J; bases not matched to a gene: 11. The germline V gene has CDR1 KGHDR and CDR2 SFDVKD. CDR3 length: 17 residues.

The rearrangement joins TRBV24-1 to TRBJ2-1; 14 bases agree with TRBD2. The source is a female donor with Graves disease. The source material was peripheral blood mononuclear cells (PBMCs), sampled when the disease was refractory, from a patient treated with antithyroid drugs. The CDR3 spells CATSPQGLAGARYEQFF. CDR3 nucleotide sequence: TGTGCCACCAGTCCCCAGGGACTAGCGGGAGCAAGGTATGAGCAGTTCTTC.